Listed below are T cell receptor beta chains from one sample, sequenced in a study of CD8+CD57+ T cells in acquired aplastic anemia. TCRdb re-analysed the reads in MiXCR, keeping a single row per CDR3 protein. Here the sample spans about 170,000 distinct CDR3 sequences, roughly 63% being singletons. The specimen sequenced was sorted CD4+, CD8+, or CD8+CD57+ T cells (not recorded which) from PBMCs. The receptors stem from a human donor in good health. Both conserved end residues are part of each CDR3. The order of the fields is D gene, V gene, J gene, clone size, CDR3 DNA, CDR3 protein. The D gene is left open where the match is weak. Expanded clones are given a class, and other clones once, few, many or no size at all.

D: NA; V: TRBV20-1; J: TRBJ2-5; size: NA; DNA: TGCAGTCCTGGTGGGGCTGAGACCCAGTACTTC; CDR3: CSPGGAETQYF
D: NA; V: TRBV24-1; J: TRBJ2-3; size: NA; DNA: TGTGCCACCAGTGAGGTTTCGGCAGGACCGTATTTT; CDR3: CATSEVSAGPYF
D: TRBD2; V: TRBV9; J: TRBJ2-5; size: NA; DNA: TGTGCCAGCAGCCCGAGCGGGGGGGCTGGACAGACCCAGTACTTC; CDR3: CASSPSGGAGQTQYF
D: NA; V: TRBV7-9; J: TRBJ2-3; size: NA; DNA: TGTGCCAGCAGCTTGACCCTTCTAAGCACAGATACGCAGTATTTT; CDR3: CASSLTLLSTDTQYF
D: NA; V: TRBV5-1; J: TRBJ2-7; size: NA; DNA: TGCGCCAGCAGCCGAAGCTGGGGCGCGAGCTACGAGCAGTACTTC; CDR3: CASSRSWGASYEQYF
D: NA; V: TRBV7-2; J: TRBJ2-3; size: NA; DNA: NA; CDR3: CASSFYICSARTLAGDTDTQYF
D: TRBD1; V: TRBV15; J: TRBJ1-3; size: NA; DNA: TGTGCCACCAGCAGCTCCAGGTCGGGACAGGGCGTCACTGGAAACACCATATATTTT; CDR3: CATSSSRSGQGVTGNTIYF
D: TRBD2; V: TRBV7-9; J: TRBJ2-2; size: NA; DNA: TGTGCCAGCAGCTCCGTAGCGGGGGGCATGACCGGGGAGCTGTTTTTT; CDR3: CASSSVAGGMTGELFF
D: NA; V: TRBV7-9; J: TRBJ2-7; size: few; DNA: TGTGCCAGCAGCCTAACAGGGATCCACGAGCAGTACTTC; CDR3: CASSLTGIHEQYF
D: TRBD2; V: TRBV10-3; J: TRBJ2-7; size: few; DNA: TGTGCCATCAGTCCTGGATGGGAGGGGAGTCTCTACGAGCAGTACTTC; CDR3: CAISPGWEGSLYEQYF
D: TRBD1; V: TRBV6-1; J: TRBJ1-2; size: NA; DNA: TGTGCCAGCGACAGGGTCAACGCTGGCTACACCTTC; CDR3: CASDRVNAGYTF
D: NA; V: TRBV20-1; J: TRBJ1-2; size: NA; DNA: TGCAGTGCTACCCAGAGTGCTAACTATGGCTACACCTTC; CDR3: CSATQSANYGYTF
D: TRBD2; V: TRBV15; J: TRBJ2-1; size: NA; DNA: TGTGCCACCAGACTCACTAGCGGGGGCTACAATGAGCAGTTCTTC; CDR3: CATRLTSGGYNEQFF
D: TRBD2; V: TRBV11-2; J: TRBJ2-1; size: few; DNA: TGTGCCAGCAGCCAGCGGGGTGGTTACAATGAGCAGTTCTTC; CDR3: CASSQRGGYNEQFF
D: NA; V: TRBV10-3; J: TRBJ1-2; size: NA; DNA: TGTGCCATCAGTGAGTCCAACAGGGAGATAGTCTATGGCTACACCTTC; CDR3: CAISESNREIVYGYTF
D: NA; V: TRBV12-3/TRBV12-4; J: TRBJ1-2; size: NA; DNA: TGTGCCAGCAGTTTTGGGTCTAACTATGGCTACACCTTC; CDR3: CASSFGSNYGYTF
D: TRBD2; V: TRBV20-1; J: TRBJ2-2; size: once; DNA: TGCAGTGCTTCGAGGGCTAGCGGGAGGAACACCGGGGAGCTGTTTTTT; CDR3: CSASRASGRNTGELFF
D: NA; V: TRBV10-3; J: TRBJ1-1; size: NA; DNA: TGTGCCATCGGGGATTCTAACACTGAAGCTTTCTTT; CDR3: CAIGDSNTEAFF
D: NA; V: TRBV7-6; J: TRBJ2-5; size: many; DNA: TGTGCCAGCAGCTTATCCCCTAGCCCACAAGAGACCCAGTACTTC; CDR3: CASSLSPSPQETQYF
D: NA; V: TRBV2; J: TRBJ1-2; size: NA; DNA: TGTGCCAGCAGAGGGGTCCTTCGGTATGGCTACACCTTC; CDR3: CASRGVLRYGYTF
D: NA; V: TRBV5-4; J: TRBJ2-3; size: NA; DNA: TGTGCCAGCAGCCCAGACGTGGATACGCAGTATTTT; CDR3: CASSPDVDTQYF
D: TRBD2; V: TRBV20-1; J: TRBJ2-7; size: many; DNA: TGCAGTGCTTCCGGGACTAGTTTCTACGAGCAGTACTTC; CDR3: CSASGTSFYEQYF
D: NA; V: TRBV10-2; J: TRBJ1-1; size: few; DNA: TGCGCCAGCAGTGAAGGGGGGGTATATACTGAAGCTTTCTTT; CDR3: CASSEGGVYTEAFF
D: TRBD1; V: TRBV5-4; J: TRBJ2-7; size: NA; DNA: TGTGCCAGCAGCTCGACCGGGACAGGGTCCTACGAGCAGTACTTC; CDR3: CASSSTGTGSYEQYF
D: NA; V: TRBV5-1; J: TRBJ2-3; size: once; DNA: TGCGCCAGCAGCTTAACGGCTAGCACAGATACGCAGTATTTT; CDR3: CASSLTASTDTQYF
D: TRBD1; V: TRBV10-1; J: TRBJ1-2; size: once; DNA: TGCGCCAGCAGTGCATGGACAGGCGTGGACTATGGCTACACCTTC; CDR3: CASSAWTGVDYGYTF
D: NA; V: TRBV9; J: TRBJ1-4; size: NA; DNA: TGTGCCAGCAGCGTAGGGGGGGCGGACGAAAAACTGTTTTTT; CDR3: CASSVGGADEKLFF